These 25 T cell receptor beta chains share one sample of origin, sequenced in a study of neurological immune-mediated disorders. The time point here: longitudinal time-point 3. TCRdb ran MiXCR on the 5' RACE reads and lists one entry per CDR3 protein. This table holds fewer than 85,000 distinct CDR3 sequences, 3.5% to 5.5% found once. The source material was PBMCs. The source of these receptors is a woman in her fifties or sixties with multiple sclerosis.

The J gene is TRBJ2-1, the V gene TRBV6-5; D gene ambiguous. The V end was cut by 8 bases, the J end by 1 base, with 9 bases between. Germline V gives CDR1 MNHEY, CDR2 SVGAGI. The CDR3 length is 13 residues. The DNA of the CDR3 is TGTGCCAGCCAAAGACGTTCCTACAATGAGCAGTTCTTC. Amino acids: CASQRRSYNEQFF.

In this sample, this clonotype turned up many times. V is TRBV3-1 and J is TRBJ1-3, with D hard to call. Germline V gene lookup returns CDR1 LGHDT and CDR2 YNNKEL (reference sequence). V lost 3 bases and J 0 bases, leaving 3 bases between the germline ends. CDR3 length: 13 amino acids. DNA for the CDR3: TGTGCCAGCAGCCAGTCCTCTGGAAACACCATATATTTT. It yields the protein CASSQSSGNTIYF.

This clonotype has at least ten counts. The rearrangement joins TRBV12-3 or TRBV12-4 to TRBJ2-6; no definite D call. V lost 7 bases to trimming and J lost 0 bases, with 7 bases between them. The CDR3 extends over 14 amino acids. As DNA, the CDR3 is TGTGCCAGCACGGTGGCCTCTGGGGCCAACGTCCTGACTTTC. Translation: CASTVASGANVLTF.

This clonotype was picked up many times. The rearrangement uses TRBV3-1 and TRBJ1-2; maybe TRBD1 (5 bases). Germline lookup yields CDR1 LGHDT and CDR2 YNNKEL (reference sequence). V was pared by 4 bases and J by 2 bases, with 11 bases between. CDR3 length: 14 residues. The CDR3 loop reads CASSPGLRNYGYTF. The CDR3, as DNA: TGTGCCAGCAGCCCGGGACTTAGGAACTATGGCTACACCTTC.

This clonotype has a count of ten or more. In DNA form, the CDR3 reads TGTGCCAGCAGTTACCACGGAACCGCTGGAAACACCATATATTTT. Its translation: CASSYHGTAGNTIYF. J is TRBJ1-3 and V is TRBV6-5; the D is unclear. The CDR3 length is 15 residues. The V gene lost 2 bases and the J gene lost 2 bases, with 10 bases spanning the gap. CDR1 is MNHEY, CDR2 SVGAGI, per germline.

The sample holds many counts of this clonotype. The chain carries TRBV20-1 and TRBJ2-1; D uncertain. Per germline, CDR1 DFQATT and CDR2 SNEGSKA (reference sequence). Trimming took off 1 base at V and 10 bases at J, with 8 bases between the two ends. The CDR3 covers 11 residues. The CDR3 region is CSARVITEQFF. The CDR3 DNA reads as TGCAGTGCTAGAGTGATTACAGAGCAGTTCTTC.

At least ten counts were recorded for this clonotype. The CDR3 is CASSYRLGAGTNEKLFF. Written as DNA, the CDR3 is TGTGCCAGCAGTTACCGGTTAGGGGCTGGAACTAATGAAAAACTGTTTTTT. This chain joins TRBV6-5 and TRBJ1-4; a weak D match, TRBD1 (5 bases). The V and J ends lost 2 bases and 1 base respectively, with 14 bases between them. This CDR3 comprises 17 residues. Per the germline V gene, CDR1 is MNHEY and CDR2 is SVGAGI.

The V and J genes are TRBV5-1 and TRBJ2-4, with D uncertain. Trimming removed 6 bases at V and 8 bases at J, with 15 bases between. Germline CDR1 reads SGHRS; CDR2 reads YFSETQ. This CDR3 has 13 amino acids. The CDR3: CASITQVGDIQYF. DNA of the CDR3: TGCGCCAGCATCACTCAGGTAGGAGACATTCAGTACTTC.

J is TRBJ1-2 and V is TRBV29-1; 7 nucleotides agree with TRBD1. The V gene end was trimmed by 7 bases and the J gene end by 2 bases; junction bases not matched to a gene: 10. In germline, CDR1 is SQVTM, CDR2 ANQGSEA. The CDR3 consists of 14 residues. The CDR3 region has the DNA TGCAGCGCCCGGACAGGTGGAAACAACTATGGCTACACCTTC. Translated: CSARTGGNNYGYTF.

About this clonotype itself: At one of its ends the junction is not consistent with the germline gene, which may arise from a read error. The chain combines TRBV5-1 with TRBJ1-1; possible D gene TRBD1, 5 bases. The length of the CDR3 is 17 residues. The germline CDR1 and CDR2 sequences are SGHRS and YFSETQ. Here the CDR3 DNA reads TGCACCAGCACCACGAAAGACAGTGGGCAAAAGAACACTGAAGCTTTCTTT. This sequence encodes CTSTTKDSGQKNTEAFF. The complete variable domain, with remaining parts taken from reference TRBV5-1 and TRBJ1-1, reads KAGVTQTPRYLIKTRGQQVTLSCSPISGHRSVSWYQQTPGQGLQFLFEYFSETQRNKGNFPGRFSGRQFSNSRSEMNVSTLELGDSALYLCTSTTKDSGQKNTEAFFGQGTRLTVV.

In its sample, this clonotype was seen many times. The chain has TRBV5-1 and TRBJ2-5, with 8 bases lining up with TRBD1. This CDR3 has 15 amino acids. Germline V gene data show CDR1 as SGHRS and CDR2 as YFSETQ. V trimming: 0 bases; J trimming: 4 bases; junction bases outside the gene matches: 5. The CDR3 here is CASSLVGTGLETQYF. In DNA, the CDR3 is TGCGCCAGCAGCTTGGTGGGGACAGGATTAGAGACCCAGTACTTC.

V is TRBV18 and J is TRBJ2-6; 8 nucleotides match TRBD1. The V and J ends lost 4 bases and 3 bases, in that order; junction bases with no gene match: 14. CDR3 size: 19 residues. CDR1 and CDR2 from the germline V gene are KGHSH and LQKENI. The CDR3 coding sequence is TGTGCCAGCTCACTATTTTCCGGGACAGGTTCTCGTGGGGCCAACGTCCTGACTTTC. Amino acid sequence: CASSLFSGTGSRGANVLTF.

This clonotype came up many times. This chain links TRBV7-4 with TRBJ2-5; tentative D call: TRBD1 (8 bases). CDR1 and CDR2 from the germline V gene are SGHVT and SQSDAQ. This CDR3 comprises 12 residues. Trimming stripped 5 bases from V and 7 bases from J, with 11 bases between. Here the CDR3 reads CASSHRGGTQYF. CDR3 nucleotides: TGTGCCAGCAGCCACAGGGGGGGGACCCAGTACTTC.

This clonotype was observed at least ten times. The gene calls are TRBV5-1 and TRBJ1-6; 7 bases agree with TRBD1. Germline assignment: CDR1 SGHRS and CDR2 YFSETQ. Trimming removed 5 bases from V and 6 bases from J; junction bases left unmatched: 11. The CDR3 sequence is 16 residues long. In nucleotides, the CDR3 is TGCGCCAGCAGTGTTGGAGGGACAGCAGGTAATTCACCCCTCCACTTT. Translating it yields CASSVGGTAGNSPLHF. Variable domain in full (rest from reference TRBV5-1 and TRBJ1-6): KAGVTQTPRYLIKTRGQQVTLSCSPISGHRSVSWYQQTPGQGLQFLFEYFSETQRNKGNFPGRFSGRQFSNSRSEMNVSTLELGDSALYLCASSVGGTAGNSPLHFGNGTRLTVT.

In its sample, this clonotype was seen many times. The chain links TRBV20-1 to TRBJ2-3; 7 bases agree with TRBD2. The CDR3 covers 17 residues. Germline CDR1 and CDR2: DFQATT and SNEGSKA (reference sequence). V dropped 2 bases and J dropped 6; count of bases not matched to a gene: 17. The CDR3 loop is CSARSLLAGPPRDTQYF. The CDR3 DNA follows: TGCAGTGCTAGATCCCTATTAGCGGGCCCCCCACGGGATACGCAGTATTTT.

This clonotype showed up many times. The CDR3 region is CASSTQTSQETQYF. CDR3 coding DNA: TGCGCCAGCAGCACCCAGACTAGCCAAGAGACCCAGTACTTC. The chain couples TRBV5-1 to TRBJ2-5, with D tentatively TRBD2 (6 bases). This CDR3 is 14 amino acids long. Trimming left V 4 bases short and J 1 base short, with 11 bases between. Germline-derived CDR1 and CDR2 are SGHRS and YFSETQ.

This clonotype showed up many times. The gene calls are TRBV20-1 and TRBJ2-2; D not resolved. This CDR3 has 12 residues. The V gene lost 3 bases and the J gene lost 6 bases, with 8 bases spanning the gap. Germline CDR1 reads DFQATT; CDR2 reads SNEGSKA (reference sequence). The CDR3 DNA sequence: TGCAGTGCTAGCCGACCGGCCGGGGAGCTGTTTTTT. It encodes CSASRPAGELFF.

Ten or more counts support this clonotype. CDR3 DNA sequence: TGCAGTGCTAGAACGGGGACTAGCGGGACCTACAATGAGCAGTTCTTC. Its translation is CSARTGTSGTYNEQFF. This chain links TRBV20-1 with TRBJ2-1; TRBD2 matches 13 bases. Losses at the gene ends were 2 bases for V and 2 bases for J; bases not matched to a gene: 3. The CDR3 covers 16 residues. Germline V gene data show CDR1 as DFQATT and CDR2 as SNEGSKA (reference sequence).

This clonotype was counted at least ten times. This sequence joins TRBV5-1 and TRBJ2-7, with D possibly matching TRBD1 (5 bases). The germline V gene encodes CDR1 SGHRS and CDR2 YFSETQ. The CDR3 is 14 residues long. V gave up 4 bases and J gave up 2 bases, with 13 bases separating them. CDR3 region: CASSTRQYTYEQYF. In DNA, the CDR3 is TGCGCCAGCAGCACGAGACAGTATACCTACGAGCAGTACTTC.

This clonotype was recorded many times. The chain recombines TRBV6-1 with TRBJ2-7; 7 bases agree with TRBD1. The J segment lost 4 bases and the V segment lost 7 bases, leaving 4 bases of the junction unmatched. Germline lookup yields CDR1 MNHNS and CDR2 SASEGT. This CDR3 contains 12 residues. CDR3 nucleotide sequence: TGTGCCAGCATCCCGGACAGGTACGAGCAGTACTTC. Translation: CASIPDRYEQYF.

This clonotype was observed many times. V gene TRBV5-1 combines with J gene TRBJ1-1, with 12 bases fitting TRBD1. This CDR3 spans 17 amino acids. The germline CDR1 and CDR2 sequences are SGHRS and YFSETQ. J gave up 4 bases and V 0 bases, and 7 bases lay outside the gene matches. In DNA, the CDR3 is TGCGCCAGCAGCTTGGATGGGACAGGGGGCAGGGGCACTGAAGCTTTCTTT. It is translated as CASSLDGTGGRGTEAFF. Full variable domain (remainder filled in from reference TRBV5-1 and TRBJ1-1): KAGVTQTPRYLIKTRGQQVTLSCSPISGHRSVSWYQQTPGQGLQFLFEYFSETQRNKGNFPGRFSGRQFSNSRSEMNVSTLELGDSALYLCASSLDGTGGRGTEAFFGQGTRLTVV.

This clonotype occurred many times. The rearrangement joins TRBV10-3 to TRBJ1-5; TRBD1 agrees at 9 bases. This CDR3 region has 16 residues. V lost 8 bases and J lost 0; bases outside the gene matches: 8. CDR1 ENHRY and CDR2 SYGVKD come from the germline V gene. The CDR3 loop is CAISRDRVDSNQPQHF. CDR3 bases: TGTGCCATCTCGCGGGACAGGGTTGATAGCAATCAGCCCCAGCATTTT.

This clonotype has at least ten counts. This chain joins TRBV7-2 and TRBJ1-1; D remains unclear. This CDR3 has 14 amino acids. Germline lookup yields CDR1 SGHTA and CDR2 FQGNSA. Trimming left V 3 bases short and J 0 bases short, with 8 bases between. The DNA of the CDR3 is TGTGCCAGCAGCTTTAAGTTAATGAACACTGAAGCTTTCTTT. Protein sequence: CASSFKLMNTEAFF.

As concerns this clonotype: This may be a read error, as it is one base from a much larger clone. The CDR3 sequence is CASSLEGQALATGKLFF. CDR3 nucleotide sequence: TGCGCCAGCAGCTTGGAAGGGCAGGCCCTGGCCACCGGGAAGCTGTTTTTT. This chain connects TRBV5-1 to TRBJ2-2; D might be TRBD2 (5 bases). The CDR3 spans 17 residues. CDR1 and CDR2 from the germline V gene are SGHRS and YFSETQ.

In this sample, this clonotype turned up many times. This chain links TRBV6-5 with TRBJ1-1; tentative D call: TRBD1 (6 bases). The germline CDR1 and CDR2 sequences are MNHEY and SVGAGI. Trimming left V 8 bases short and J 3 bases short, with 19 bases between. The CDR3 covers 15 residues. The CDR3 region has the DNA TGTGCCAGCCTTGGGGGGCATTCTGGCCACACTGAAGCTTTCTTT. This translates into CASLGGHSGHTEAFF.